Following are 2 T cell receptor beta chains from one sample sequenced in a study of CD8+CD57+ T cells in acquired aplastic anemia. Patients who underwent sequencing had shown CD8+CD57+ cell expansion by flow cytometry. TCR beta VDJ and CDR3 were profiled, and genomic DNA was the template. Using its own MiXCR run on the reads, TCRdb lists one record per CDR3 protein. There are 450,000 to 600,000 distinct CDR3 sequences in the sample; around 30% occur only once, and 0.82% lies in the top ten. Material: sorted CD4+, CD8+, or CD8+CD57+ T cells (not recorded which) from PBMCs. The receptor set was obtained from a human donor with aplastic anemia.

In this sample, this clonotype turned up many times. The rearrangement joins TRBV19 to TRBJ1-1; D uncertain. Germline loops: CDR1 LNHDA, CDR2 SQIVND (reference sequence). CDR3 length: 11 residues. Trimming left V 6 bases short and J 8 bases short, with 10 bases between. CDR3 nucleotides: TGTGCCAGTAGATCGGGCGGCGAAGCTTTCTTT. This codes for CASRSGGEAFF.

This clonotype was seen a few times. A read error may be the cause here, since a much bigger clone is one base away. The V call is TRBV29-1, the J call TRBJ2-5, with 8 bases that match TRBD1. Germline assignment: CDR1 SQVTM and CDR2 ANQGSEA. The CDR3 covers 13 residues. CDR3 residues: CSAYGTGQGTQYF. In DNA, the CDR3 is TGCAGCGCCTACGGGACAGGCCAAGGGACCCAGTACTTC.